The rows below give T cell receptor beta chains drawn from one sample of a study of T cell responses to AZD1222 COVID-19 vaccine. The repertoire was sequenced with immunoSEQ multiplex PCR; TCRdb's copy has only in-frame clones and lacks some. The sample consists of about 120,000 clones, 80% to 90% of them appearing once. The sample consisted of peripheral blood, taken on day 0 of AZD1222 vaccination. The receptors here all came from an adult in good health. Each CDR3 is given with its conserved first and last residue. The D gene is left open where the match is weak. Only some rows state a clone size, as once, few, many or a class for expanded clones.

V,size,J,D,CDR3,DNA
TRBV28,few,TRBJ1-1,-,CASSLPTNTEAFF,TGTGCCAGCAGTTTGCCAACGAACACTGAAGCTTTCTTT
TRBV19,once,TRBJ2-5,TRBD2,CASRTGLAEGETQYF,TGTGCCAGTAGGACGGGACTAGCGGAGGGGGAGACCCAGTACTTC
TRBV27,few,TRBJ2-1,-,CASTPGGAAEQFF,TGTGCCAGCACCCCTGGTGGGGCCGCGGAGCAGTTCTTC
TRBV6-5,-,TRBJ1-2,TRBD1,CASSVTGDGYGYTF,TGTGCCAGCAGCGTCACAGGGGACGGGTATGGCTACACCTTC
TRBV14,-,TRBJ2-3,-,CASSQATTANTQYF,TGTGCCAGCAGCCAAGCGACGACAGCTAATACGCAGTATTTT
TRBV19,-,TRBJ1-1,-,CASSTRNEAFF,TGTGCCAGTAGTACGCGCAATGAAGCTTTCTTT
TRBV7-9,-,TRBJ1-4,-,CASSRDNEKLFF,TGTGCCAGCAGCAGGGATAATGAAAAACTGTTTTTT
TRBV9,once,TRBJ1-2,TRBD1,CASSAGDRGNYGYTF,TGTGCCAGCAGCGCTGGAGACAGGGGAAACTATGGCTACACCTTC
TRBV11-2,-,TRBJ1-5,-,CASSLDRAVNQPQHF,TGTGCCAGCAGCTTAGATAGGGCGGTAAATCAGCCCCAGCATTTT
TRBV6-6,-,TRBJ1-1,-,CASSVHLTEAFF,TGTGCCAGCAGTGTACATCTCACTGAAGCTTTCTTT
TRBV13,-,TRBJ1-4,-,CASSPIGGRGEKLFF,TGTGCCAGCAGCCCAATAGGGGGTAGAGGTGAAAAACTGTTTTTT
TRBV7-2,-,TRBJ2-7,TRBD2,CASSSWTSGGQVWQYF,TGTGCCAGCAGTTCTTGGACTAGCGGGGGGCAGGTTTGGCAGTACTTC
TRBV29-1,once,TRBJ2-7,-,CSVEAPTSMGSYEQYF,TGCAGCGTTGAAGCTCCCACTTCCATGGGGTCCTACGAGCAGTACTTC
TRBV5-1,-,TRBJ2-5,-,CASSSGQKQQETQYF,TGCGCCAGCAGCTCCGGACAGAAACAACAAGAGACCCAGTACTTC
TRBV15,-,TRBJ2-7,-,CATSRDRETYEQYF,TGTGCCACCAGCAGAGACAGAGAAACCTACGAGCAGTACTTC
TRBV5-1,-,TRBJ2-3,TRBD1,CASTFFGVQGGSDTQYF,TGCGCCAGCACTTTCTTCGGGGTACAGGGGGGTTCAGATACGCAGTATTTT
TRBV6-5,-,TRBJ1-2,-,CASSYSPENYGYTF,TGTGCCAGCAGTTACTCGCCAGAGAACTATGGCTACACCTTC
TRBV19,-,TRBJ2-3,TRBD2,CASSPSGITDTQYF,TGTGCCAGTAGCCCTAGCGGTATCACAGATACGCAGTATTTT
TRBV3-1/TRBV3-2,-,TRBJ2-5,-,CASSQGRKQATQYF,TGTGCCAGCAGCCAAGGTAGAAAGCAGGCGACCCAGTACTTC
TRBV28,-,TRBJ2-7,-,CASSPPFWTVSYEQYF,TGTGCCAGCAGTCCACCCTTTTGGACCGTCTCCTACGAGCAGTACTTC
TRBV7-9,once,TRBJ2-4,-,CASSFAYRATKNIQYF,TGTGCCAGCAGCTTTGCCTACAGGGCGACCAAAAACATTCAGTACTTC
TRBV6-4,-,TRBJ2-7,-,CASSLTGYLRYEQYF,TGTGCCAGCAGTCTTACAGGATATCTGAGGTACGAGCAGTACTTC
TRBV20-1,-,TRBJ1-3,-,CSARIENTIYF,TGCAGTGCTAGAATCGAAAACACCATATATTTT